Each of the 30 T cell receptor beta chains below was sequenced from the same sample in a study of blood T cells in healthy people across ages (dated by TCRdb to the mid-2010s). The method behind the library was 5' RACE. The sequencer was an Illumina HiSeq 2500. A second about 6 to 11 cycle PCR used a sample-barcoded 5' primer and a J-beta primer mix. TCRdb reran the public reads through fastp at Q25 and MiXCR, keeping productive beta chains. One record per CDR3 amino acid sequence lists the most common genes and DNA. This sample holds about 1,400,000 distinct CDR3 sequences; roughly 40% were observed only once. Jointly, the top ten make up 6.5% to 10% of the sample. The sequencing input was blood. The receptors stem from a woman under 30 in good health.

The V and J genes are TRBV5-1 and TRBJ2-1, with D perhaps TRBD1 (5 bases). Germline values: CDR1 SGHRS, CDR2 YFSETQ. The V end was cut by 9 bases, the J end by 5 bases, with 9 bases between. CDR3 size: 11 residues. This CDR3 reads CATMGHNEQFF. In DNA form, the CDR3 reads TGCGCCACCATGGGGCACAATGAGCAGTTCTTC.

The V gene is TRBV20-1, the J gene TRBJ2-5; the match to TRBD2 covers 7 bases. Matching the DNA end better, TRBJ2-7 makes the J call doubtful. Germline V gene sequence: CDR1 DFQATT, CDR2 SNEGSKA (reference sequence). The CDR3 is made up of 15 amino acids. This chain's CDR3 is CSARYAMGGVYEQYF. CDR3 bases: TGCAGTGCTAGATACGCGATGGGGGGGGTCTACGAGCAGTACTTC.

The chain uses TRBV4-2 and TRBJ2-5; D perhaps matches TRBD1 (6 bases). From germline, CDR1 is LGHNA and CDR2 YNFKEQ. This CDR3 region has 16 residues. V lost 0 bases, J lost 11 bases, and 22 bases lay in between. The CDR3 region is CASSQDLGGTYNEQYF. The CDR3 nucleotides are TGTGCCAGCAGCCAAGACCTAGGGGGAACCTACAATGAGCAGTACTTC.

This clonotype showed up just a few times. The chain carries TRBV7-9 and TRBJ2-7; D is uncertain. V was pared by 1 base and J by 6 bases, with 7 bases between. Germline V gives CDR1 SEHNR, CDR2 FQNEAQ (reference sequence). The CDR3 is 12 residues long. The CDR3 reads CASSLGRREQYF. DNA for the CDR3: TGTGCCAGCAGCTTAGGGCGACGCGAGCAGTACTTC.

This clonotype was counted ten times or more. The CDR3 sequence: CASSLDRVYEQYF. The CDR3 region has the DNA TGCGCCAGCAGCTTGGACAGGGTCTACGAGCAGTACTTC. The chain is built from TRBV5-1 and TRBJ2-7, with D possibly matching TRBD1 (6 bases). CDR1 SGHRS and CDR2 YFSETQ come from the germline V gene. The CDR3 length is 13 residues. Trimming left V 0 bases short and J 3 bases short, with 7 bases between.

This chain connects TRBV7-2 to TRBJ2-1; D is uncertain. Germline CDR1 reads SGHTA; CDR2 reads FQGNSA. This CDR3 has 16 residues. Trimming cost V 3 bases and J 6 bases, with 18 bases left between them. The DNA of the CDR3 is TGTGCCAGCAGCTTTCGTCGGGCAGGCGAGAGCAATGAGCAGTTCTTC. Translating gives CASSFRRAGESNEQFF.

V usage is TRBV27 and J usage is TRBJ2-7; D might be TRBD1 (5 bases). Germline assignment: CDR1 MNHEY and CDR2 SMNVEV (reference sequence). The CDR3 runs to 15 residues. Trimming took off 5 bases at V and 3 bases at J, with 17 bases between the two ends. The CDR3 sequence: CASSASRGPRYEQYF. The CDR3 bases are TGTGCCAGCAGTGCCTCTAGGGGCCCTCGCTACGAGCAGTACTTC.

The chain joins TRBV6-1 to TRBJ1-2; D may be TRBD1 (5 bases). Trimming shortened V by 1 base and J by 8 bases, and 17 bases separated the two germline ends. Germline V gene data show CDR1 as MNHNS and CDR2 as SASEGT. CDR3 size: 15 residues. This chain's CDR3 is CASSEVFPNHRGYTF. DNA of the CDR3: TGTGCCAGCAGTGAAGTATTTCCCAACCACAGGGGCTACACCTTC.

There are a few counts of this clonotype. This chain's CDR3 is CASRGGGEYNEQFF. The CDR3 DNA reads TGTGCCAGCAGGGGGGGAGGGGAATACAATGAGCAGTTCTTC. V is TRBV11-2 and J is TRBJ2-1, with 7 bases aligning to TRBD2. The CDR3 is 14 amino acids. Germline CDR1 SGHAT, CDR2 FQNNGV. Losses at the gene ends were 6 bases for V and 4 bases for J; bases not matched to a gene: 6.

The chain uses TRBV7-9 and TRBJ2-7, with 7 bases fitting TRBD2. The CDR3 covers 15 residues. J lost 1 base, V lost 1 base, and 4 bases had no gene match. Germline CDR1 SEHNR, CDR2 FQNEAQ (reference sequence). CDR3 nucleotide sequence: TGTGCCAGCAGCTTAGGGCGCGGGGGATCCTACGAGCAGTACTTC. Its protein is CASSLGRGGSYEQYF.

This rearrangement joins TRBV2 to TRBJ2-1; the match to TRBD2 covers 7 bases. The CDR3 has 14 residues. Germline lookup yields CDR1 SNHLY and CDR2 FYNNEI. V dropped 6 bases and J dropped 6; count of bases not matched to a gene: 8. The CDR3 nucleotides read TGTGCCAGCAGGGACTCATGGGGGGGCAATGAGCAGTTCTTC. This gives the protein CASRDSWGGNEQFF. Filled out from reference TRBV2 and TRBJ2-1, the complete variable domain reads EPEVTQTPSHQVTQMGQEVILRCVPISNHLYFYWYRQILGQKVEFLVSFYNNEISEKSEIFDDQFSVERPDGSNFTLKIRSTKLEDSAMYFCASRDSWGGNEQFFGPGTRLTVL.

This chain uses TRBV2 with TRBJ2-1; 12 nucleotides agree with TRBD2. V was pared by 6 bases and J by 6 bases, with 6 bases of the junction left unmatched. The CDR3 runs 15 residues. The germline V gene has CDR1 SNHLY and CDR2 FYNNEI. For the CDR3, the DNA is TGTGCCAGCAGCGGAAGACTAGCGGGAGTCAATGAGCAGTTCTTC. Translating gives CASSGRLAGVNEQFF. Variable domain in full (rest from reference TRBV2 and TRBJ2-1): EPEVTQTPSHQVTQMGQEVILRCVPISNHLYFYWYRQILGQKVEFLVSFYNNEISEKSEIFDDQFSVERPDGSNFTLKIRSTKLEDSAMYFCASSGRLAGVNEQFFGPGTRLTVL.

This rearrangement joins TRBV5-1 to TRBJ2-5; 11 bases are shared with TRBD2. Per germline, CDR1 SGHRS and CDR2 YFSETQ. The junction had 2 bases not matched to a gene; V was cut back by 1 base and J by 3 bases. This CDR3 region has 15 residues. The CDR3 region is CASSLSGLAEETQYF. CDR3 nucleotides: TGCGCCAGCAGCTTGTCGGGACTAGCGGAAGAGACCCAGTACTTC.

This chain joins TRBV4-1 and TRBJ1-5; D is ambiguous. The V and J ends lost 4 bases and 2 bases respectively, with 9 bases between them. The CDR3 is made up of 14 amino acids. Germline assignment: CDR1 MGHRA and CDR2 YSYEKL. CDR3 protein: CASSPWEGNQPQHF. For the CDR3, the DNA is TGCGCCAGCAGCCCGTGGGAGGGCAATCAGCCCCAGCATTTT.

This clonotype was seen only a few times. The chain is built from TRBV20-1 and TRBJ2-7, with a possible D match to TRBD2 (5 bases). The CDR3 totals 15 residues. Trimming stripped 3 bases from V and 3 bases from J, with 18 bases between. Germline V lookup: CDR1 DFQATT, CDR2 SNEGSKA (reference sequence). The CDR3 DNA sequence: TGCAGTGCTAGTTCGATGGCAGCGGAGAGCTACGAGCAGTACTTC. This encodes CSASSMAAESYEQYF.

The genes are TRBV15 and TRBJ1-1; maybe TRBD1 (5 bases). The CDR3 sequence is 16 residues long. The germline V gene has CDR1 LNHNV and CDR2 YYDKDF (reference sequence). V was trimmed by 0 bases and J by 4 bases, leaving 15 bases between them. For the CDR3, the DNA is TGTGCCACCAGCAGAGAATTCGGTGCCGGGGGCACTGAAGCTTTCTTT. This codes for CATSREFGAGGTEAFF.

The chain carries TRBV3-1 and TRBJ2-3, with D tentatively TRBD1 (5 bases). The V end was cut by 3 bases, the J end by 5 bases, with 12 bases between. CDR1 LGHDT and CDR2 YNNKEL come from the germline V gene (reference sequence). CDR3 size: 14 residues. CDR3 nucleotide sequence: TGTGCCAGCAGCCATAGGGGTCGTGGAGATACGCAGTATTTT. Residues: CASSHRGRGDTQYF.

This clonotype was detected only a few times. The chain recombines TRBV20-1 with TRBJ2-3; D assignment may be TRBD1 or TRBD2 (5 bases each). Germline values: CDR1 DFQATT, CDR2 SNEGSKA (reference sequence). This CDR3 comprises 18 residues. V lost 2 bases and J lost 3, with 24 bases in between. This CDR3 is CSARQRPGAARRTDTQYF. The CDR3 coding sequence is TGCAGTGCTAGACAAAGACCCGGGGCCGCCCGAAGAACAGATACGCAGTATTTT.

CDR3 nucleotides: TGTGCCAGCAGCTTAAGTCACCGCAGGGGAGATGGCTACACCTTC. Its translation is CASSLSHRRGDGYTF. The genes are TRBV7-9 and TRBJ1-2, with TRBD1 as a possible D gene (6 bases). V dropped 2 bases and J dropped 6 bases, with 16 bases sitting between them. Per germline, CDR1 SEHNR and CDR2 FQNEAQ (reference sequence). The CDR3 length is 15 residues.

This clonotype appeared once. The chain uses TRBV12-3 or TRBV12-4 and TRBJ1-1, with D perhaps matching TRBD1 (5 bases). The ends were cut back, 6 bases at V and 8 bases at J, with 22 bases in the middle. The CDR3 totals 15 residues. The CDR3 bases are TGTGCCAGCAGGGGTCAGGGTTTACAGGCTGGAGAAGCTTTCTTT. Translating gives CASRGQGLQAGEAFF.

This rearrangement joins TRBV5-1 to TRBJ1-6; 11 nucleotides align to TRBD1. Germline CDR1 is SGHRS and CDR2 is YFSETQ. Trimming took 4 bases from V and 7 from J; bases not matched to a gene: 7. The CDR3 has 16 residues. As DNA, the CDR3 is TGCGCCAGCAGCCCCGGGACAGGGGGACAAAATTCACCCCTCCACTTT. As protein: CASSPGTGGQNSPLHF.

The chain recombines TRBV29-1 with TRBJ1-5; tentatively, D is TRBD1 (5 bases). Germline CDR1 reads SQVTM; CDR2 reads ANQGSEA. The ends were cut back, 4 bases at V and 6 bases at J, with 13 bases in the middle. This CDR3 comprises 13 residues. The CDR3 here is CSVVGPRGQPQHF. CDR3 DNA: TGCAGCGTTGTGGGGCCTAGGGGTCAGCCCCAGCATTTT.

CDR3 protein: CASSEKGFHEQYF. DNA for the CDR3: TGTGCCAGCAGTGAAAAGGGGTTCCACGAGCAGTACTTC. The V and J genes are TRBV6-1 and TRBJ2-7; maybe TRBD1 (5 bases). The CDR3 is 13 amino acids. The V end was cut by 2 bases, the J end by 5 bases, with 10 bases between. The germline CDR1 and CDR2 sequences are MNHNS and SASEGT.

V gene TRBV6-1 combines with J gene TRBJ2-7; TRBD1 aligns across 7 bases. V shed 7 bases and J 1 base; nucleotides not matched to a gene: 7. The CDR3 has 14 residues. Germline V gene data show CDR1 as MNHNS and CDR2 as SASEGT. DNA for the CDR3: TGTGCCAGCATGAGTCGACAGGGATCCTACGAGCAGTACTTC. It translates to CASMSRQGSYEQYF.

The chain carries TRBV27 and TRBJ2-7; D possibly corresponds to TRBD2 (5 bases). V lost 6 bases and J 1 base, leaving 19 bases between the germline ends. Germline V gives CDR1 MNHEY, CDR2 SMNVEV (reference sequence). The CDR3 is made up of 16 amino acids. CDR3 residues: CASRSGETLGSYEQYF. The CDR3 coding sequence is TGTGCCAGCAGGTCCGGGGAGACATTAGGGTCCTACGAGCAGTACTTC.

V is TRBV7-3 and J is TRBJ1-4; D is undetermined. Germline assignment: CDR1 SGHTA and CDR2 FQGTGA. With 2 bases removed from V and 3 bases from J, the gap between germline ends came to 10 bases. The CDR3 extends over 15 amino acids. The CDR3: CASSLDVAANEKLFF. The CDR3 DNA reads as TGTGCCAGCAGCTTAGACGTGGCGGCTAATGAAAAACTGTTTTTT.

This rearrangement joins TRBV4-1 to TRBJ2-1; D tentatively reads TRBD1 or TRBD2 (5 bases each). Per the germline V gene, CDR1 is MGHRA and CDR2 is YSYEKL. Deletions cut 3 bases from V and 2 bases from J, with 14 bases between. The CDR3 runs 16 residues. CDR3 loop: CASSQGPEGTYNEQFF. CDR3 coding DNA: TGCGCCAGCAGCCAGGGGCCCGAGGGGACCTACAATGAGCAGTTCTTC.

The chain is built from TRBV28 and TRBJ2-3; 14 nucleotides agree with TRBD2. This CDR3 has 19 residues. The trim removed 3 bases at V and 0 bases at J, leaving 8 bases unmatched. The germline gives CDR1 MDHEN, CDR2 SYDVKM. Written as DNA, the CDR3 is TGTGCCAGCAGTTTGGGACTAGCGGGAGCCGGGGGGAGCACAGATACGCAGTATTTT. Translating gives CASSLGLAGAGGSTDTQYF.

The chain carries TRBV20-1 and TRBJ2-5; D may match TRBD1 or TRBD2 (6 bases each). Trimming cost V 5 bases and J 0 bases, with 16 bases left between them. CDR3 size: 15 residues. CDR1 is DFQATT and CDR2 is SNEGSKA in the germline V gene (reference sequence). This chain's CDR3 is CSAPTRRGDQETQYF. CDR3 coding DNA: TGCAGTGCTCCGACCAGGAGGGGGGACCAAGAGACCCAGTACTTC.

CDR3 DNA: TGCAGCGTTTCCGGCTTCGAACAGAGGCCCTACACCTTC. Its protein product is CSVSGFEQRPYTF. The chain carries TRBV29-1 and TRBJ1-2, with unresolved D. Between the trimmed V and J ends, which lost 5 bases and 10 bases, there was a span of 20 bases. Germline V CDR1 and CDR2: SQVTM, ANQGSEA. CDR3 size: 13 residues.